One and the same sample provided the 25 T cell receptor beta chains below, sequenced in a study of CD8 T cells in ankylosing spondylitis. Each CDR3 protein is one row after TCRdb ran MiXCR on the 5' RACE reads. The sample carries approximately 220,000 distinct CDR3 sequences, approximately 24% recorded once. The sample comprised blood, either unsorted or a sorted T cell fraction (not recorded which). Receptors originate from a male donor with ankylosing spondylitis or in good health (not recorded which).

The V and J genes are TRBV10-3 and TRBJ2-5, with 8 bases that match TRBD1. V lost 2 bases and J lost 5; bases outside the gene matches: 1. CDR3 size: 13 residues. CDR1 ENHRY and CDR2 SYGVKD come from the germline V gene. The CDR3 region is CAISERQGETQYF. The CDR3 DNA follows: TGTGCCATCAGTGAGCGACAGGGGGAGACCCAGTACTTC.

The chain has TRBV28 and TRBJ1-6; the D gene is possibly TRBD1 (6 bases). V lost 11 bases and J lost 7, with 15 bases in between. CDR1 is MDHEN, CDR2 SYDVKM, per germline. The CDR3 covers 13 residues. The CDR3 spells CACRGGGNSPLHF. Here the CDR3 DNA reads TGTGCCTGTCGTGGAGGGGGGAATTCACCCCTCCACTTT.

This clonotype was seen ten or more times. This chain connects TRBV7-9 to TRBJ2-1; 7 bases line up with TRBD2. Germline CDR1 reads SEHNR; CDR2 reads FQNEAQ (reference sequence). The V gene end was trimmed by 5 bases and the J gene end by 7 bases; junction bases not matched to a gene: 5. The CDR3 runs to 13 residues. Written as DNA, the CDR3 is TGTGCCAGCAGCAAAGCTAGCGGAAATGAGCAGTTCTTC. It specifies CASSKASGNEQFF.

The J gene is TRBJ2-1, the V gene TRBV6-5; D gene uncertain. The CDR3 has 13 residues. Germline CDR1 is MNHEY and CDR2 is SVGAGI. Trimming pared 2 bases from V and 2 bases from J, leaving 4 bases between. CDR3 sequence reads: CASSYGTYNEQFF. In DNA form, the CDR3 reads TGTGCCAGCAGTTACGGGACCTACAATGAGCAGTTCTTC.

This clonotype was seen only a few times. The chain joins TRBV5-1 to TRBJ2-7, with TRBD1 identical over 9 bases. V lost 3 bases and J lost 7; bases outside the gene matches: 14. CDR1 and CDR2 from the germline V gene are SGHRS and YFSETQ. The CDR3 has 16 residues. The CDR3 sequence is CASSSHTGTGPREQYF. The CDR3 nucleotides are TGCGCCAGCAGCTCACACACCGGGACAGGGCCCCGGGAGCAGTACTTC.

This clonotype was counted many times. This rearrangement joins TRBV27 to TRBJ2-7; D is unclear. The germline gives CDR1 MNHEY, CDR2 SMNVEV (reference sequence). The CDR3 runs 13 residues. Deletions cut 3 bases from V and 1 base from J, with 7 bases between. The CDR3 region has the DNA TGTGCCAGCAGTTTGTCCGGGTCCTACGAGCAGTACTTC. As protein: CASSLSGSYEQYF.

The rearrangement joins TRBV10-3 to TRBJ2-7; 10 bases map to TRBD2. V lost 3 bases, J lost 3 bases, and 20 bases stayed unmatched. The CDR3 totals 20 residues. The germline gives CDR1 ENHRY, CDR2 SYGVKD. The CDR3 DNA reads as TGTGCCATCAGTGAAGGTGGAGGGACTAGCGACCGTATGCTACTCTACGAGCAGTACTTC. It yields the protein CAISEGGGTSDRMLLYEQYF.

At least ten counts were recorded for this clonotype. The J gene is TRBJ1-2, the V gene TRBV20-1, with D possibly matching TRBD1 (5 bases). The germline V and J ends were trimmed by 6 bases and 4 bases, with 12 bases remaining between them. Germline V gene data show CDR1 as DFQATT and CDR2 as SNEGSKA (reference sequence). The CDR3 totals 12 residues. The CDR3 sequence: CSANTDSYGYTF. CDR3 nucleotide sequence: TGCAGTGCAAATACAGACAGCTATGGCTACACCTTC.

This clonotype has a handful of counts. The chain is built from TRBV20-1 and TRBJ2-7, with D maybe TRBD1 (5 bases). The ends were cut back, 3 bases at V and 6 bases at J, with 9 bases in the middle. Germline values: CDR1 DFQATT, CDR2 SNEGSKA (reference sequence). The CDR3 has 11 amino acids. This CDR3 reads CSASDSVEQYF. The DNA of the CDR3 is TGCAGTGCTAGCGACAGTGTCGAGCAGTACTTC.

This clonotype has a count of ten or more. CDR3 coding DNA: TGCAGCGTTCTGGCGGGAGGGCCGCATGAGCAGTTCTTC. Protein: CSVLAGGPHEQFF. The chain links TRBV29-1 to TRBJ2-1; 9 bases fit TRBD2. Losses at the gene ends were 5 bases for V and 8 bases for J; bases not matched to a gene: 7. CDR3 length: 13 residues. CDR1 SQVTM and CDR2 ANQGSEA come from the germline V gene.

The J gene is TRBJ2-7, the V gene TRBV12-3 or TRBV12-4, with D tentatively TRBD1 (6 bases). Trimming took off 4 bases at V and 6 bases at J, with 10 bases between the two ends. The CDR3 has 12 residues. Written as DNA, the CDR3 is TGTGCCAGCAGTTCTACAGGGTTCGAGCAGTACTTC. Encoded protein: CASSSTGFEQYF.

This clonotype was seen many times. The chain employs TRBV29-1 and TRBJ2-7, with D hard to call. Germline V CDR1 and CDR2: SQVTM, ANQGSEA. V was clipped by 2 bases and J by 4 bases, with 9 bases between them. This CDR3 region has 12 residues. DNA of the CDR3: TGCAGCGTTGAAAATACCAAATACGAGCAGTACTTC. The encoded protein is CSVENTKYEQYF.

At least ten counts were recorded for this clonotype. The chain has TRBV5-6 and TRBJ1-2; D remains unclear. Germline loops: CDR1 SGHDT, CDR2 YYEEEE. Trimming took 3 bases from V and 3 from J, leaving 6 bases between them. This CDR3 has 12 residues. The CDR3, as DNA: TGTGCCAGCAGCTCGGGAGACTATGGCTACACCTTC. It encodes CASSSGDYGYTF.

This rearrangement joins TRBV6-1 to TRBJ1-3; no clear D. Deletions cut 3 bases from V and 2 bases from J, with 11 bases between. Germline V lookup: CDR1 MNHNS, CDR2 SASEGT. The CDR3 is made up of 15 amino acids. The CDR3 spells CASSEYMRAGNTIYF. For the CDR3, the DNA is TGTGCCAGCAGTGAGTACATGAGGGCTGGAAACACCATATATTTT.

This clonotype was observed a few times. This chain links TRBV6-1 with TRBJ2-2; D gene unclear. The germline CDR1 and CDR2 sequences are MNHNS and SASEGT. V lost 11 bases, J lost 3 bases, and 16 bases lay in between. CDR3 length equals 14 residues. CDR3 in DNA: TGTGCCGCTGCTGCCGTTACCGACACCGGGGAGCTGTTTTTT. Translated: CAAAAVTDTGELFF.

This clonotype was counted at least ten times. The chain employs TRBV12-3 or TRBV12-4 and TRBJ2-6; 8 nucleotides line up with TRBD1. V lost 5 bases, J lost 1 base, and 1 base stayed unmatched. The CDR3 consists of 15 residues. CDR3 sequence (DNA): TGTGCCAGCAGTACAGGGGGGTCTGGGGCCAACGTCCTGACTTTC. Translation gives CASSTGGSGANVLTF.

This clonotype occurred many times. The chain has TRBV5-6 and TRBJ2-3; 7 nucleotides line up with TRBD2. The CDR3 has 17 residues. Germline assignment: CDR1 SGHDT and CDR2 YYEEEE. Unmatched junction bases numbered 13, after V lost 0 bases and J lost 6 bases. CDR3 loop: CASSLGGRVSVEDTQYF. The DNA of the CDR3 is TGTGCCAGCAGCTTGGGTGGGAGGGTATCCGTAGAGGATACGCAGTATTTT.

This clonotype was observed at least ten times. The V gene is TRBV5-1, the J gene TRBJ2-3; 8 bases map to TRBD1. Germline CDR1 SGHRS, CDR2 YFSETQ. The J segment lost 2 bases and the V segment lost 4 bases, leaving 12 bases of the junction unmatched. This CDR3 region has 17 residues. The CDR3 protein is CASSPDPRRGPTDTQYF. For the CDR3, the DNA is TGCGCCAGCAGCCCTGATCCCCGCAGGGGGCCCACAGATACGCAGTATTTT.

The chain uses TRBV6-1 and TRBJ2-7; D may be TRBD1 or TRBD2 (5 bases each). The germline V gene encodes CDR1 MNHNS and CDR2 SASEGT. V was pared by 6 bases and J by 0 bases, with 15 bases between. The CDR3 consists of 15 residues. CDR3 coding DNA: TGTGCCAGCAGCAGAGAGGGGAAGATCTCCTACGAGCAGTACTTC. It translates to CASSREGKISYEQYF.

This clonotype was seen a handful of times. The rearrangement uses TRBV20-1 and TRBJ2-3, with 10 positions matching TRBD2. This CDR3 has 15 amino acids. Losses at the gene ends were 0 bases for V and 5 bases for J; bases not matched to a gene: 5. Germline V gene lookup returns CDR1 DFQATT and CDR2 SNEGSKA (reference sequence). The CDR3, as DNA: TGCAGTGCTAGAGATGGGCTAGCGGGAGTAGATACGCAGTATTTT. Translated: CSARDGLAGVDTQYF.

The J gene is TRBJ2-1, the V gene TRBV29-1, with TRBD1 identical over 12 bases. CDR3 length equals 14 residues. V shed 6 bases, J shed 9 bases, and the junction held 9 bases outside the gene matches. The V gene's germline CDR1 is SQVTM and CDR2 ANQGSEA. CDR3 DNA sequence: TGCAGCGTATCCCAGGGACAGGGGGCGACTGAGCAGTTCTTC. Protein sequence: CSVSQGQGATEQFF.

CDR3 DNA sequence: TGTGCCACCAGTGACTACGGACAGCCAGAAGAGACCCAGTACTTC. It encodes CATSDYGQPEETQYF. The chain carries TRBV24-1 and TRBJ2-5; possibly TRBD1 for D (6 bases). There are 15 residues in the CDR3. CDR1 and CDR2 from the germline V gene are KGHDR and SFDVKD. V lost 4 bases, J lost 3 bases, and 14 bases lay in between.

This clonotype was detected many times. This chain joins TRBV7-6 and TRBJ2-6; maybe TRBD1 (6 bases). V was cut by 7 bases and J by 0 bases, with 10 bases left in between. This CDR3 is 15 amino acids long. Germline lookup yields CDR1 SGHVS and CDR2 FNYEAQ. In DNA form, the CDR3 reads TGTGCCAGCAAAAGACAGGCCTCTGGGGCCAACGTCCTGACTTTC. Its protein product is CASKRQASGANVLTF.

This clonotype was counted many times. The chain carries TRBV4-1 and TRBJ1-4, with D perhaps matching TRBD1 (5 bases). The CDR3 spans 16 residues. V lost 1 base and J 3 bases, leaving 12 bases between the germline ends. The germline V gene encodes CDR1 MGHRA and CDR2 YSYEKL. The CDR3 region has the DNA TGCGCCAGCAGCCAAGGGTGGACACGGGCTAATGAAAAACTGTTTTTT. Translation gives CASSQGWTRANEKLFF.

V and J are TRBV20-1 and TRBJ1-2; D is ambiguous. Per germline, CDR1 DFQATT and CDR2 SNEGSKA (reference sequence). Trimming pared 0 bases from V and 2 bases from J, leaving 13 bases between. The CDR3 extends over 15 amino acids. The DNA of the CDR3 is TGCAGTGCTAGAGATCTCACATCCTTCAACTATGGCTACACCTTC. Protein: CSARDLTSFNYGYTF.